This passage covers 7 T cell receptor beta chains from one sample sequenced in a study of T cells in Graves' hyperthyroidism and ophthalmopathy. From RNA transcripts, TCR beta CDR3 regions were amplified. First-round RT-PCR of the TCR CDR3 relied on the HTBI primer set. TCRdb recomputed calls from the multiplex PCR reads with MiXCR, one row per CDR3 protein. The top ten hold 33% of the sample, which has about 290,000 distinct CDR3 sequences, around 17% seen once. The specimen was blood. The receptor set was obtained from a man aged 25 to 40 with Graves' hyperthyroidism.

Note on this clonotype: This sequence may be a read error, since a much larger clone differs from it by one base. Because the CDR3 is missing its conserved closing phenylalanine or tryptophan, this is likely a read error. The chain combines TRBV3-1 with TRBJ1-1; D uncertain. The CDR3 is made up of 15 amino acids. V was clipped by 1 base and J by 2 bases, with 11 bases between them. Germline V gene sequence: CDR1 LGHDT, CDR2 YNNKEL (reference sequence). The CDR3 nucleotides are TGTGCCAGCAGCCAAGTTAGTACTGTCAACACTGAAGCTTTCTCT. The encoded protein is CASSQVSTVNTEAFS.

On this clonotype: An end of the junction differs from the germline gene, which may be a read error. This sequence joins TRBV6-2 or TRBV6-3 and TRBJ2-7; no reliable D call. Germline lookup yields CDR1 MNHEY and CDR2 SVGEGT. The CDR3 is 12 amino acids. In DNA form, the CDR3 reads TGTGCCAGCGGTTACTACAATAACGAGCAGTACTTC. Residues: CASGYYNNEQYF.

The chain couples TRBV6-1 to TRBJ1-6, with D possibly TRBD1 on 5 matching bases. The length of the CDR3 is 12 residues. The V end was cut by 5 bases, the J end by 8 bases, with 7 bases between. The germline gives CDR1 MNHNS, CDR2 SASEGT. This CDR3 is CASSSRDSPLHF. The CDR3 region has the DNA TGTGCCAGCAGTTCCAGGGATTCACCCCTCCACTTT.

The sample holds a few counts of this clonotype. The rearrangement uses TRBV20-1 and TRBJ2-1; TRBD1 agrees at 10 bases. The germline CDR1 and CDR2 sequences are DFQATT and SNEGSKA (reference sequence). V shed 4 bases and J 9 bases; nucleotides not matched to a gene: 9. This CDR3 contains 14 residues. In DNA form, the CDR3 reads TGCAGTGCTACCCGGGACAGGGGTTGGGGTGAGCAGTTCTTC. Amino acid sequence: CSATRDRGWGEQFF.

This sequence joins TRBV19 and TRBJ2-4, with 8 positions matching TRBD1. The germline V gene encodes CDR1 LNHDA and CDR2 SQIVND (reference sequence). Losses at the gene ends were 2 bases for V and 8 bases for J; bases not matched to a gene: 5. CDR3 length: 14 residues. CDR3 in amino acids: CASSIRDRRDIQYF. The CDR3, as DNA: TGTGCCAGTAGTATAAGGGACAGGAGGGACATTCAGTACTTC.

At least ten counts were recorded for this clonotype. This sequence joins TRBV5-1 and TRBJ2-1; D possibly corresponds to TRBD2 (6 bases). There are 14 residues in the CDR3. Looked up from germline, CDR1 is SGHRS and CDR2 is YFSETQ. V lost 3 bases to trimming and J lost 10 bases, with 17 bases between them. The CDR3 protein is CASSWGDATKEQFF. CDR3 in DNA: TGCGCCAGCAGCTGGGGGGACGCAACCAAGGAGCAGTTCTTC.

In the case of this clonotype: At one boundary the junction diverges from the germline segment, which might be a read error. As DNA, the CDR3 is TGCGCGGAAGGCTCACCCCTCCACTTT. Translation gives CAEGSPLHF. The J gene is TRBJ1-6, the V gene TRBV30; unclear D gene. The CDR3 is made up of 9 amino acids. Germline V lookup: CDR1 GTSNPN, CDR2 SVGIG (reference sequence). Variable domain in full (rest from reference TRBV30 and TRBJ1-6): SQTIHQWPATLVQPVGSPLSLECTVEGTSNPNLYWYRQAAGRGLQLLFYSVGIGQISSEVPQNLSASRPQDRQFILSSKKLLLSDSGFYLCAEGSPLHFGNGTRLTVT.